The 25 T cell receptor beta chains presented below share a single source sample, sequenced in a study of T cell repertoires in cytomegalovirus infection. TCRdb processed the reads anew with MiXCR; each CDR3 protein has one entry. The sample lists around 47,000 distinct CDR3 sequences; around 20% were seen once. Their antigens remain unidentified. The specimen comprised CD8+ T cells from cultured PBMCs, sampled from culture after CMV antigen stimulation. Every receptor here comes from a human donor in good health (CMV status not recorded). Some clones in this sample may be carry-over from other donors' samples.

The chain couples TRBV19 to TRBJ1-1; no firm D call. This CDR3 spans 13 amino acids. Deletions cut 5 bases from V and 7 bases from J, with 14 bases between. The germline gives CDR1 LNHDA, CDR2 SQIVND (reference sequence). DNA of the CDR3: TGTGCCAGTAGTCCTTCTTTCGGACGTGAAGCTTTCTTT. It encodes CASSPSFGREAFF.

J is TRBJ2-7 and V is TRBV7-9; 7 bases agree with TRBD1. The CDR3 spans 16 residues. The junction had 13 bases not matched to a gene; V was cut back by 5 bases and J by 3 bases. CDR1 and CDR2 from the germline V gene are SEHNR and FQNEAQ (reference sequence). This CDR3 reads CASSPGTATSFYEQYF. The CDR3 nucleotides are TGTGCCAGCAGCCCAGGGACAGCCACTTCCTTCTACGAGCAGTACTTC.

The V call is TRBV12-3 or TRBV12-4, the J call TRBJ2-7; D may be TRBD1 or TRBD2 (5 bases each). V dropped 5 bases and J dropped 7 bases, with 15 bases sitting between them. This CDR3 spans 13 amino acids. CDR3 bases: TGTGCCAGCAGTATCGGGACCGCGAGGGAGCAGTACTTC. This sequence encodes CASSIGTAREQYF.

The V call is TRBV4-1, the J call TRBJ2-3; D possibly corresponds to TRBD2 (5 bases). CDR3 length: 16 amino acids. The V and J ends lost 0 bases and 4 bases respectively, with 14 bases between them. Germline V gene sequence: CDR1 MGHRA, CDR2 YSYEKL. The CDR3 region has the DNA TGCGCCAGCAGCCAAGATCGCACAGCCGGGGCAGATACGCAGTATTTT. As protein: CASSQDRTAGADTQYF.

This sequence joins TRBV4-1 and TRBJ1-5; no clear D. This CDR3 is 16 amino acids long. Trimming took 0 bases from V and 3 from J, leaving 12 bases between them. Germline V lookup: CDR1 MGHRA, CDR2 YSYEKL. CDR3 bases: TGCGCCAGCAGCCAAGACTACAGCTATACCAATCAGCCCCAGCATTTT. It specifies CASSQDYSYTNQPQHF.

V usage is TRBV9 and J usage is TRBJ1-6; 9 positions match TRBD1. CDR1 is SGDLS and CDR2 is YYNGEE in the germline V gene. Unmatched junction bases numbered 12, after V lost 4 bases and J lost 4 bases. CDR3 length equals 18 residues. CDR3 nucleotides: TGTGCCAGCAGCCCCGGGACAGGGATGAACTCTTATAATTCACCCCTCCACTTT. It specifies CASSPGTGMNSYNSPLHF. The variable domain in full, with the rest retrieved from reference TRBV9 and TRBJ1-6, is DSGVTQTPKHLITATGQRVTLRCSPRSGDLSVYWYQQSLDQGLQFLIQYYNGEERAKGNILERFSAQQFPDLHSELNLSSLELGDSALYFCASSPGTGMNSYNSPLHFGNGTRLTVT.

The CDR3 bases are TGTGCCAGCAGCGTAGAAGGAGGGACAGGGGTCTCTGAAGCTTTCTTT. Residues: CASSVEGGTGVSEAFF. J is TRBJ1-1 and V is TRBV9; the match to TRBD1 covers 10 bases. The CDR3 has 16 amino acids. Germline V gives CDR1 SGDLS, CDR2 YYNGEE. The J segment lost 6 bases and the V segment lost 0 bases, leaving 8 bases of the junction unmatched. The full variable domain, with the rest looked up from reference TRBV9 and TRBJ1-1, is DSGVTQTPKHLITATGQRVTLRCSPRSGDLSVYWYQQSLDQGLQFLIQYYNGEERAKGNILERFSAQQFPDLHSELNLSSLELGDSALYFCASSVEGGTGVSEAFFGQGTRLTVV.

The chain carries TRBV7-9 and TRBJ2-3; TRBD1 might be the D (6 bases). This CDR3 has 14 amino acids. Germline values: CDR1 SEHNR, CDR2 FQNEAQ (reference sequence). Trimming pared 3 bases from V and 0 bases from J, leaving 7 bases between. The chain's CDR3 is CASSLDSSTDTQYF. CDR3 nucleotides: TGTGCCAGCAGCTTGGACAGTAGCACAGATACGCAGTATTTT.

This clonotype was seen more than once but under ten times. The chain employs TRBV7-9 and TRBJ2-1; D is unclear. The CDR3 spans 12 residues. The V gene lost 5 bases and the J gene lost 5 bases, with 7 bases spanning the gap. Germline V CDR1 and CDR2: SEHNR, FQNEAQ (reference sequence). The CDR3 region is CASSRFHNEQFF. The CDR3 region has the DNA TGTGCCAGCAGCCGATTCCACAATGAGCAGTTCTTC. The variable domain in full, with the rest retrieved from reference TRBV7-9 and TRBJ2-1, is DTGVSQNPRHKITKRGQNVTFRCDPISEHNRLYWYRQTLGQGPEFLTYFQNEAQLEKSRLLSDRFSAERPKGSFSTLEIQRTEQGDSAMYLCASSRFHNEQFFGPGTRLTVL.

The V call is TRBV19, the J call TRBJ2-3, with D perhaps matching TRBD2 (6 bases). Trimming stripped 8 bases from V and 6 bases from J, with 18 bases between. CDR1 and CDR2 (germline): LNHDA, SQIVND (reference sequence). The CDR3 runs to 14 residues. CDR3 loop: CASGHLGEADTQYF. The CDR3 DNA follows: TGTGCCAGTGGACATCTGGGGGAGGCCGATACGCAGTATTTT.

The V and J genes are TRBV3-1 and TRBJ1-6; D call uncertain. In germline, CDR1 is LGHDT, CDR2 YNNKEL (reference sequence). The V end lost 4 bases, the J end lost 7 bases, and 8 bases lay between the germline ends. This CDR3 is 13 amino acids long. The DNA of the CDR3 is TGTGCCAGCAGCCCCGTAGGAAATTCACCCCTCCACTTT. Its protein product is CASSPVGNSPLHF.

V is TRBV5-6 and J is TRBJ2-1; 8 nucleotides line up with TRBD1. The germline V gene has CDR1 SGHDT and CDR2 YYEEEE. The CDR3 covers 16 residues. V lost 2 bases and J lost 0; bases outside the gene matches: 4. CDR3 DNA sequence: TGTGCCAGCAGCTTCTGGACAGGGTCCTCCTACAATGAGCAGTTCTTC. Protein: CASSFWTGSSYNEQFF.

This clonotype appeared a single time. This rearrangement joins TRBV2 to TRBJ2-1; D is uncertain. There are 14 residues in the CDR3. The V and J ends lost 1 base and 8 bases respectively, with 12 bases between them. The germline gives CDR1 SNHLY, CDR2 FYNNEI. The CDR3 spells CASSEVVAIDEQFF. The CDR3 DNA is TGTGCCAGCAGTGAAGTAGTAGCAATCGATGAGCAGTTCTTC.

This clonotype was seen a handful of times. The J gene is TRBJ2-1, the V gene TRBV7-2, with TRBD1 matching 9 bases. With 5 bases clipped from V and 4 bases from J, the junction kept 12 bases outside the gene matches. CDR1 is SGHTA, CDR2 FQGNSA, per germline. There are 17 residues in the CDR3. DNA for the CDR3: TGTGCCAGCAGCCATGGGACAGGGTTCGGGGTTTACAATGAGCAGTTCTTC. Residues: CASSHGTGFGVYNEQFF. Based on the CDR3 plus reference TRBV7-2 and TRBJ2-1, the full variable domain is GAGVSQSPSNKVTEKGKDVELRCDPISGHTALYWYRQSLGQGLEFLIYFQGNSAPDKSGLPSDRFSAERTGGSVSTLTIQRTQQEDSAVYLCASSHGTGFGVYNEQFFGPGTRLTVL.

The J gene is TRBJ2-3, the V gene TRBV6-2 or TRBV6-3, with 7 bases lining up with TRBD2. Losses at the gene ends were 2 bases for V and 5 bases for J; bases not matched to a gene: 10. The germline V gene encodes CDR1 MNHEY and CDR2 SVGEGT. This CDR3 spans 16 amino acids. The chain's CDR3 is CASSYASGVNRDTQYF. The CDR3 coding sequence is TGTGCCAGCAGTTACGCCAGCGGGGTTAATCGAGATACGCAGTATTTT.

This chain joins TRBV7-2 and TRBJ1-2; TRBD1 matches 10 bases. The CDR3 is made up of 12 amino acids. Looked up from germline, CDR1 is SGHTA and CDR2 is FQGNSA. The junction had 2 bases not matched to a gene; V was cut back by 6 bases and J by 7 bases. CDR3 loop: CASSGTGAGYTF. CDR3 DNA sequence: TGTGCCAGCAGTGGGACAGGGGCTGGCTACACCTTC. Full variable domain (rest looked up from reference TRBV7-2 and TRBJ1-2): GAGVSQSPSNKVTEKGKDVELRCDPISGHTALYWYRQSLGQGLEFLIYFQGNSAPDKSGLPSDRFSAERTGGSVSTLTIQRTQQEDSAVYLCASSGTGAGYTFGSGTRLTVV.

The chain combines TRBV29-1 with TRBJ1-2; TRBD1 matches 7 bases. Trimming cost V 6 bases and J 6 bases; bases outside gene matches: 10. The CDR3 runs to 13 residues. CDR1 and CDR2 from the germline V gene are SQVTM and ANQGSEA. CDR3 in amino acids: CSVSDRESNGYTF. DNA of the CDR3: TGCAGCGTCAGCGACAGGGAATCGAATGGCTACACCTTC.

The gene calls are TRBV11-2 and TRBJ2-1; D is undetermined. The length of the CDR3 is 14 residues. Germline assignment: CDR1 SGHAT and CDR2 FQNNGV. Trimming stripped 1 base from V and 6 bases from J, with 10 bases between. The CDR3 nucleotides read TGTGCCAGCAGCTTAGGAGGTGAAGGCAATGAGCAGTTCTTC. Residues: CASSLGGEGNEQFF.

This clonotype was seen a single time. CDR3 loop: CASSFHRDKDGYTF. CDR3 nucleotide sequence: TGTGCCAGCAGCTTTCACAGGGATAAGGACGGCTACACCTTC. The chain links TRBV11-1 to TRBJ1-2; D perhaps matches TRBD1 (6 bases). CDR3 size: 14 residues. The germline V gene has CDR1 SGHAT and CDR2 FQDESV (reference sequence). V gave up 3 bases and J gave up 8 bases, with 16 bases separating them.

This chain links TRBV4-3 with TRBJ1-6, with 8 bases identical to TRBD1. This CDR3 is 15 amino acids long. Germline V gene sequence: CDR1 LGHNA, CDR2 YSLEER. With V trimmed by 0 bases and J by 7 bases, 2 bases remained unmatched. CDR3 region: CASSQEGTGNSPLHF. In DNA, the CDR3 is TGCGCCAGCAGCCAAGAAGGGACAGGAAATTCACCCCTCCACTTT.

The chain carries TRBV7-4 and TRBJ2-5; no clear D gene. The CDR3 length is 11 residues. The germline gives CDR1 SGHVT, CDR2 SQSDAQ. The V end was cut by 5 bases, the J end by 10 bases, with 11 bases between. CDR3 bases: TGTGCCAGCAGCCTGGGATCGGGCCAGTACTTC. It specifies CASSLGSGQYF. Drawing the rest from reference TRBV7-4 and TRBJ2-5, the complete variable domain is GAGVSQSPRYKVAKRGRDVALRCDSISGHVTLYWYRQTLGQGSEVLTYSQSDAQRDKSGRPSGRFSAERPERSVSTLKIQRTEQGDSAVYLCASSLGSGQYFGPGTRLLVL.

CDR3: CASSLEPGQISSGGYGYTF. CDR3 nucleotides: TGTGCCAGCAGCTTAGAGCCGGGACAGATCTCCTCAGGGGGCTATGGCTACACCTTC. The chain uses TRBV7-8 and TRBJ1-2, with 7 positions matching TRBD1. There are 19 residues in the CDR3. Trimming at V came to 1 base and at J to 4 bases, leaving 18 bases not matched to a gene. CDR1 is SGHVS, CDR2 FQNEAQ, per germline.

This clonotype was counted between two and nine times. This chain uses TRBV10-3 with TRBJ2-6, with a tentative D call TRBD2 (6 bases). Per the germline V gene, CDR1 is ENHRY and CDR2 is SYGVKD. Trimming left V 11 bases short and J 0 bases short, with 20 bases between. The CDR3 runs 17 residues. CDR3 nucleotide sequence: TGTGCCTTCGGGGGATGGGGGGTGAACTCTGGGGCCAACGTCCTGACTTTC. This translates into CAFGGWGVNSGANVLTF.

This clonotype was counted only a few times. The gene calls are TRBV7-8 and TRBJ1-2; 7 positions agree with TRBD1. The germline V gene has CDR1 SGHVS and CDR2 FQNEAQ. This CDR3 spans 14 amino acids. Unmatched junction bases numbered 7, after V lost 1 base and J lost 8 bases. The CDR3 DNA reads TGTGCCAGCAGCTTAGGACAGGGCCGGCGGGGCTACACCTTC. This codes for CASSLGQGRRGYTF. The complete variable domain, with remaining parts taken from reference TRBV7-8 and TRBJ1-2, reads GAGVSQSPRYKVAKRGQDVALRCDPISGHVSLFWYQQALGQGPEFLTYFQNEAQLDKSGLPSDRFFAERPEGSVSTLKIQRTQQEDSAVYLCASSLGQGRRGYTFGSGTRLTVV.

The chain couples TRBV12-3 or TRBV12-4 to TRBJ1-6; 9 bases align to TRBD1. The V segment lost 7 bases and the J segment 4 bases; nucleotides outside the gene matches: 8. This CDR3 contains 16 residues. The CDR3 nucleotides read TGTGCCAGCACCACGGGGACAGGGTTTTATAATTCACCCCTCCACTTT. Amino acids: CASTTGTGFYNSPLHF.